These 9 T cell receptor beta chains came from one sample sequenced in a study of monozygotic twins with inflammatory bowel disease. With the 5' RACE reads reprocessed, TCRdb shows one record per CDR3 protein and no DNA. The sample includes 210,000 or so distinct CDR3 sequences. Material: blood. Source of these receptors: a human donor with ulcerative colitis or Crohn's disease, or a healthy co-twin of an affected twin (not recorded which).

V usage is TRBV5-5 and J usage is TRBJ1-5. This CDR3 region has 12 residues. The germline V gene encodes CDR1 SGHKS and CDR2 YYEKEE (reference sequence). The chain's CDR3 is CASSLLDQPQHF.

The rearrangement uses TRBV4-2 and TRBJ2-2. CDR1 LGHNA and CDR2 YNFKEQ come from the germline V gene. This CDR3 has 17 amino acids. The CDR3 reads CASSLQVYIGGAGELFF.

The CDR3: CASSLDGLGETQYF. The rearrangement links TRBV5-5 to TRBJ2-5. This CDR3 has 14 residues. The germline gives CDR1 SGHKS, CDR2 YYEKEE (reference sequence).

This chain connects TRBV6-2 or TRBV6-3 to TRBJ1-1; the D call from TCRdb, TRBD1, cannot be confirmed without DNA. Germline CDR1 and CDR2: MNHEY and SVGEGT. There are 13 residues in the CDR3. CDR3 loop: CASRQGAGTEAFF.

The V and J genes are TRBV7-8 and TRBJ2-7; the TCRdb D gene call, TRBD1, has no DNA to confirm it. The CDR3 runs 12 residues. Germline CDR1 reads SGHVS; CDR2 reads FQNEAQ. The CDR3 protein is CASGTPGGEQYF.

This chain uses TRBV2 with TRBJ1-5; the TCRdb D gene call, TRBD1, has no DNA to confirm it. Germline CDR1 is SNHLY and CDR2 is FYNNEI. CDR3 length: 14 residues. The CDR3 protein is CASSMTGLSQPQHF.

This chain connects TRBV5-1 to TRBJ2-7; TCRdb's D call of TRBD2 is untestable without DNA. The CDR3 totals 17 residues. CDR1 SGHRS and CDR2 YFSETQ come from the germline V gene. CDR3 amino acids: CASSPPRARLEEYEQYF.

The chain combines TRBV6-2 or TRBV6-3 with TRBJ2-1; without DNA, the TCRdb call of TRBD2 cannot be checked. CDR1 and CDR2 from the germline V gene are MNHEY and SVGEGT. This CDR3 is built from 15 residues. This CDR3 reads CASVWGTSGENEQFF.

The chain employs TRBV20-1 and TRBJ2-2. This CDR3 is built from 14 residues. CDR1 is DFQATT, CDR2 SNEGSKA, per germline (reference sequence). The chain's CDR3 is CSASEGYGTGELFF.